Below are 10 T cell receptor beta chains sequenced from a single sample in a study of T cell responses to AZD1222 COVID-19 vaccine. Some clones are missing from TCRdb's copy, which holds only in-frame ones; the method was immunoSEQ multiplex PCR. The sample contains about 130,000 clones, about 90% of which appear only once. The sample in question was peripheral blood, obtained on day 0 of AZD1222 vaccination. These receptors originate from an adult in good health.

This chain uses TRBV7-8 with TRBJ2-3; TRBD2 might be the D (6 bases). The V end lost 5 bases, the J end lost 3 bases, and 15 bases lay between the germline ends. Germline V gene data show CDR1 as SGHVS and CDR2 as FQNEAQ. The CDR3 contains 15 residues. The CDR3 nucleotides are TGTGCCAGCAGCCGAGCGGGTAGCGCTACAGATACGCAGTATTTT. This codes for CASSRAGSATDTQYF.

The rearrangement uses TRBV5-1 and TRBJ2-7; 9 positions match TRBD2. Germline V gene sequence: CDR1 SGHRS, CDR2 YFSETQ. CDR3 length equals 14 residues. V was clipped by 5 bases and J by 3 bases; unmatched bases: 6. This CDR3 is CASRAGTSYYEQYF. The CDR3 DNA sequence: TGCGCCAGCAGGGCCGGGACTAGCTACTACGAGCAGTACTTC.

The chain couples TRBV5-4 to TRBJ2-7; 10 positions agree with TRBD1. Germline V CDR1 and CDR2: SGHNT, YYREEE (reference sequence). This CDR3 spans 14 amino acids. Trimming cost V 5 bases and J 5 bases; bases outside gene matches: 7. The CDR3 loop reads CASRLGQGGDEQYF. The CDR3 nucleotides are TGTGCCAGCAGACTCGGACAGGGGGGGGACGAGCAGTACTTC.

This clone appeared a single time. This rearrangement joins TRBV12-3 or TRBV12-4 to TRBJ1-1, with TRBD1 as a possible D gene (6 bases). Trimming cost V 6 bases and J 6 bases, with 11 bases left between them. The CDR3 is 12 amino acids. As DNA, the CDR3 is TGTGCCAGCAGCCGCTACAGGGCTGAAGCTTTCTTT. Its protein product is CASSRYRAEAFF.

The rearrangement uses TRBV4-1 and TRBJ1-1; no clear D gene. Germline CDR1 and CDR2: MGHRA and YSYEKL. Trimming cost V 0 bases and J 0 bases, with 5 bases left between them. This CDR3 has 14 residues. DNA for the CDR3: TGCGCCAGCAGCCAAGAACGTTTGAACACTGAAGCTTTCTTT. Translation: CASSQERLNTEAFF.

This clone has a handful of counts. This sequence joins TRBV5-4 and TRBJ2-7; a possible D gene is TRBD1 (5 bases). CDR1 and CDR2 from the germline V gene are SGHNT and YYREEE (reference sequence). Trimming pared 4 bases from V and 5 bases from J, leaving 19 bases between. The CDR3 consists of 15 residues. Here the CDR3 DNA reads TGTGCCAGCAGCCCAAGACACTCTGGGGCCCACGAGCAGTACTTC. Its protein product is CASSPRHSGAHEQYF.

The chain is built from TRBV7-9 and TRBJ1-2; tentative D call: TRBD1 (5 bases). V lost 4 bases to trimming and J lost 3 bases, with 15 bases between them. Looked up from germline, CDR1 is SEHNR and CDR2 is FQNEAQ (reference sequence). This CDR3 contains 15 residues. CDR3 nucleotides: TGTGCCAGCAGCTATCCCTCCGGAGGGGACTATGGCTACACCTTC. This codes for CASSYPSGGDYGYTF.

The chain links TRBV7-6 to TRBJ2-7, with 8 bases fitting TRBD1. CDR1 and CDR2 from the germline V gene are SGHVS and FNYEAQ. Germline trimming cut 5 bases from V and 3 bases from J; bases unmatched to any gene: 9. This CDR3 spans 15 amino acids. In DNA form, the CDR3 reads TGTGCCAGCAGCACGCTCAGGGGGCGTTACTACGAGCAGTACTTC. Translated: CASSTLRGRYYEQYF.

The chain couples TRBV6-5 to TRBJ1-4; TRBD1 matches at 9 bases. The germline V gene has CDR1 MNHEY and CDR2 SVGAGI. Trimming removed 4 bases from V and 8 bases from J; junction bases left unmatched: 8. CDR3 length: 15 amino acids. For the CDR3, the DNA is TGTGCCAGCAGTTTTAACAGGGGGCGGTACGAAAAACTGTTTTTT. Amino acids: CASSFNRGRYEKLFF.

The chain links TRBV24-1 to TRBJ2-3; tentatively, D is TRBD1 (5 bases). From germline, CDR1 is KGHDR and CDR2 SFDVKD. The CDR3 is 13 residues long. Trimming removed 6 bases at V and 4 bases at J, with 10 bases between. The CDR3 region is CATSLGVSDTQYF. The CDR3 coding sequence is TGTGCCACCAGTTTAGGGGTCTCAGATACGCAGTATTTT.